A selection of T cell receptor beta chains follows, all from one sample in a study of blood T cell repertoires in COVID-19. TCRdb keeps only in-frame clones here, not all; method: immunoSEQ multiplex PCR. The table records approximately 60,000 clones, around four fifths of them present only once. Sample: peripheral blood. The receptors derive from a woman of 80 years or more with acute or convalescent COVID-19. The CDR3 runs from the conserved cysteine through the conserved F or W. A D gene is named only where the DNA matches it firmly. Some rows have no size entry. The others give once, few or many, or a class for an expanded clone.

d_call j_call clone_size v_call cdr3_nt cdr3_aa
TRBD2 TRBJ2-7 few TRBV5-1 TGCGCCAGCAGCTTTCGACTAGCGGGATCCTACGAGCAGTACTTC CASSFRLAGSYEQYF
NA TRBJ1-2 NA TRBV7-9 TGTGCCAGCAGCTTAATAGTGTCTGGCTACACCTTC CASSLIVSGYTF
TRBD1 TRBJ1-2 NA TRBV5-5 TGTGCCAGCAGCGGATGGGACAGTTATGGCTACACCTTC CASSGWDSYGYTF
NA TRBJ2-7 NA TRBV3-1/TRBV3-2 TGTGCCAGCAGCCAGGAGCGATACTACGAGCAGTACTTC CASSQERYYEQYF
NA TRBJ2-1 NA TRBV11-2 TGTGCCAGCAGCATCAACAATGAGCAGTTCTTC CASSINNEQFF
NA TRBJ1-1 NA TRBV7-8 TGTGCCAGCAGCTCCGCAACCAGTGGCACTGAAGCTTTCTTT CASSSATSGTEAFF
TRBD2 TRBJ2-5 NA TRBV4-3 TGCGCCAGCAGCCAATCCGCTAGCGGGGGGCAAGAGACCCAGTACTTC CASSQSASGGQETQYF
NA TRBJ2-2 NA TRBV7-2 TGTGCCAGCAGCTTAGGGTTGGCAGCGGGCACCGGGGAGCTGTTTTTT CASSLGLAAGTGELFF
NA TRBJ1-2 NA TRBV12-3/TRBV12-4 TGTGCCAGCTTCTATCCCAACGGCTACACCTTC CASFYPNGYTF
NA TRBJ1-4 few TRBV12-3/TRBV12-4 TGTGCCAGCACCCTTGCAACTAATGAAAAACTGTTTTTT CASTLATNEKLFF
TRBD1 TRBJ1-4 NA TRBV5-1 TGCGCCAGCACCCTTGGACAGGGCGAAAAACTGTTTTTT CASTLGQGEKLFF
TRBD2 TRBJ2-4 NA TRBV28 TGTGCCAGCAGCCGGACTAGCGGGAGAGTAGTTCAGTACTTC CASSRTSGRVVQYF
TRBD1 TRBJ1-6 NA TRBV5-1 TGCGCCAGCAACAGGGGAGATAATTCACCCCTCCACTTT CASNRGDNSPLHF
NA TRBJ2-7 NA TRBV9 TGTGCCAGCAGCGGACCAACAGGGTCAAGTCCTCCGATCTACGAGCAGTACTTC CASSGPTGSSPPIYEQYF
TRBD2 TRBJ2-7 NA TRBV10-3 TGTGCCATCAGTGTGGGACTAGCGGGAGGTGCGCACGAGCAGTACTTC CAISVGLAGGAHEQYF
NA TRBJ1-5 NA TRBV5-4 TGTGCCAGCAGCCCAACTTACGGGGATAGCAATCAGCCCCAGCATTTT CASSPTYGDSNQPQHF
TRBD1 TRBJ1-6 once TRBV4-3 TGCGCCAGCAGCCAAACCGGGACAGTCACGTCACCCCTCCACTTT CASSQTGTVTSPLHF
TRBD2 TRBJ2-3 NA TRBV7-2 TGTGCCAGCACCTCTTACGGCGGGAGGGGGGGAGATACGCAGTATTTT CASTSYGGRGGDTQYF
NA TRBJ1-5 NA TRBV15 TGTGCCACCAGCAGTCGCGGGGCGTTGATTCAGCCCCAGCATTTT CATSSRGALIQPQHF